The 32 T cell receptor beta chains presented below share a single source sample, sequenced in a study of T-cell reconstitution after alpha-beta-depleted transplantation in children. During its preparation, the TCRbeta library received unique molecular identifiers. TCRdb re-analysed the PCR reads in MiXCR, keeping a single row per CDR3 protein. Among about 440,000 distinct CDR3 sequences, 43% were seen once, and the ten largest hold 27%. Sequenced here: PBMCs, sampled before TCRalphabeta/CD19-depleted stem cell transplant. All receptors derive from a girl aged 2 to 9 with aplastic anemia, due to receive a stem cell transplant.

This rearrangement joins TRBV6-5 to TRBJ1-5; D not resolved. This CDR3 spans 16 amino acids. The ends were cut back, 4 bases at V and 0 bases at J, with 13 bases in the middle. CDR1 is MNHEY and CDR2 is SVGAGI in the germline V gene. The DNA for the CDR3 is TGTGCCAGCAGTTTTGGTCAGCTCTATAGCAATCAGCCCCAGCATTTT. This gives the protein CASSFGQLYSNQPQHF.

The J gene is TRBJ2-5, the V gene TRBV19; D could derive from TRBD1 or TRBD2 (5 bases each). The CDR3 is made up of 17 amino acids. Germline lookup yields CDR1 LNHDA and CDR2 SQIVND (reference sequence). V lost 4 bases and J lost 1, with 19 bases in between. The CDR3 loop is CASSRTHIGAGQETQYF. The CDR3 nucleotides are TGTGCCAGTAGTAGGACCCACATAGGGGCGGGCCAAGAGACCCAGTACTTC.

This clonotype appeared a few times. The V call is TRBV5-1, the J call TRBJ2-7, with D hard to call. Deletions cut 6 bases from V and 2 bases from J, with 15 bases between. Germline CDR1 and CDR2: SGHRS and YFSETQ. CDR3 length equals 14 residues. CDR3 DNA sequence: TGCGCCAGCAAAGGTATGACCGGTACCTACGAGCAGTACTTC. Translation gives CASKGMTGTYEQYF.

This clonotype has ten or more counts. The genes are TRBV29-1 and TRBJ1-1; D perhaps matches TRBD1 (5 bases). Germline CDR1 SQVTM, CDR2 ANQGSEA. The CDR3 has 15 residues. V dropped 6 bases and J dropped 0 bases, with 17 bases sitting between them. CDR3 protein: CSVLSHQGLNTEAFF. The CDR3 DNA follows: TGCAGCGTCCTGTCACATCAGGGTTTGAACACTGAAGCTTTCTTT.

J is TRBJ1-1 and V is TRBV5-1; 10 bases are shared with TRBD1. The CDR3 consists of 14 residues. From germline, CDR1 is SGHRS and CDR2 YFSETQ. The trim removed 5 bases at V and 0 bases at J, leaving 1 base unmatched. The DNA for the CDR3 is TGCGCCAGCAGGGGACAGGGGATGAACACTGAAGCTTTCTTT. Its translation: CASRGQGMNTEAFF.

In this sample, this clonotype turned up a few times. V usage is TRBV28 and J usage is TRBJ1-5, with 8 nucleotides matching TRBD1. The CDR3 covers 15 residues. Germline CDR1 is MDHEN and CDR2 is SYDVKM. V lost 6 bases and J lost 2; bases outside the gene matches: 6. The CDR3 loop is CASRGQDSGNQPQHF. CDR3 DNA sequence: TGTGCCAGCAGGGGACAGGATTCCGGCAATCAGCCCCAGCATTTT. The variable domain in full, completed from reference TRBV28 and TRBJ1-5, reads DVKVTQSSRYLVKRTGEKVFLECVQDMDHENMFWYRQDPGLGLRLIYFSYDVKMKEKGDIPEGYSVSREKKERFSLILESASTNQTSMYLCASRGQDSGNQPQHFGDGTRLSIL.

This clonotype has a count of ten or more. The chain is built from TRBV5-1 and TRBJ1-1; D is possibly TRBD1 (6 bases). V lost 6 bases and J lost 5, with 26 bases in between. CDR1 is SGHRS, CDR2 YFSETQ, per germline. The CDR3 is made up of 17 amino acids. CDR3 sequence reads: CASTTGSFRKEETEAFF. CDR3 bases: TGCGCCAGCACTACAGGGAGTTTTCGGAAAGAGGAGACTGAAGCTTTCTTT.

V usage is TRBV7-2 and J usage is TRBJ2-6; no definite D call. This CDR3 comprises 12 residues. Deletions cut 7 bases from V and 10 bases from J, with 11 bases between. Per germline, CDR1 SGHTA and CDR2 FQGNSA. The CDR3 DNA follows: TGTGCCAGCACGGCCGGGTATAACGTCCTGACTTTC. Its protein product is CASTAGYNVLTF.

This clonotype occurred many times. The CDR3 region has the DNA TGTGCCAGCAGCCCGGACAGGGCGGATGGCTACACCTTC. Translated: CASSPDRADGYTF. The chain has TRBV3-1 and TRBJ1-2, with 8 bases matching TRBD1. CDR3 length: 13 amino acids. The V and J ends lost 4 bases and 6 bases, in that order; junction bases with no gene match: 4. Germline V gene data show CDR1 as LGHDT and CDR2 as YNNKEL (reference sequence).

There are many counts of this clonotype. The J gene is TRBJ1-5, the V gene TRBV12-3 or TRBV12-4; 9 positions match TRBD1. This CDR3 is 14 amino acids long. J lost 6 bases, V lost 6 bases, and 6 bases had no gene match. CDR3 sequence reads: CASRTGGFSQPQHF. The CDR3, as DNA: TGTGCCAGCAGGACAGGGGGTTTCAGTCAGCCCCAGCATTTT.

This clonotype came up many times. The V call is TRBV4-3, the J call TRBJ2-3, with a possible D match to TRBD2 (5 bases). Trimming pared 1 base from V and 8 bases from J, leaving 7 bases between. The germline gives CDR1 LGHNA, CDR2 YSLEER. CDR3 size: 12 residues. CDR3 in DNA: TGCGCCAGCAGCCAAGGGAGGAGTACGCAGTATTTT. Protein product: CASSQGRSTQYF.

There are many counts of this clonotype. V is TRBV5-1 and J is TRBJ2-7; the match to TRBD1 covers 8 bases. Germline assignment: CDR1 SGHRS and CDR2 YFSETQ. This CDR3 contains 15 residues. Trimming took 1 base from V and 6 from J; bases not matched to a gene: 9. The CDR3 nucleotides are TGCGCCAGCAGCTTGTCCCAACGGACAGGGTCCGAGCAGTACTTC. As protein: CASSLSQRTGSEQYF.

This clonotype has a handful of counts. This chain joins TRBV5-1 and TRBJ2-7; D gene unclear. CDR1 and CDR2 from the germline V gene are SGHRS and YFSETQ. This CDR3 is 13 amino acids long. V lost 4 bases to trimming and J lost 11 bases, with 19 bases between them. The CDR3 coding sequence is TGCGCCAGCAGCCCCACGGACCCCCGCGTGAAGTACTTC. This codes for CASSPTDPRVKYF.

The CDR3 reads CASSQGRELSDTQYF. The CDR3 nucleotides are TGCGCCAGCAGCCAAGGTCGAGAGCTTTCGGATACGCAGTATTTT. This rearrangement joins TRBV4-1 to TRBJ2-3; D is undetermined. The ends were cut back, 1 base at V and 6 bases at J, with 14 bases in the middle. Germline lookup yields CDR1 MGHRA and CDR2 YSYEKL. The CDR3 loop spans 15 amino acids.

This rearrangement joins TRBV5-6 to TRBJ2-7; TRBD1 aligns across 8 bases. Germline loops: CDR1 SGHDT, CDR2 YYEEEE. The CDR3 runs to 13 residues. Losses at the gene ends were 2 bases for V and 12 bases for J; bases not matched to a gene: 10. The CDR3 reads CASSFGQGLQRYF. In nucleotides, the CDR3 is TGTGCCAGCAGCTTCGGACAGGGCCTTCAGCGGTACTTC.

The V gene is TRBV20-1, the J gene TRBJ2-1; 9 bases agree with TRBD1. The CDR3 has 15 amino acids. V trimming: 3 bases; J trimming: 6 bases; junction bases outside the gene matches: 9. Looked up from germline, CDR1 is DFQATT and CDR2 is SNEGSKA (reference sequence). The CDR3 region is CSASAPGQGFNEQFF. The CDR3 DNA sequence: TGCAGTGCTAGCGCCCCGGGACAGGGATTCAATGAGCAGTTCTTC.

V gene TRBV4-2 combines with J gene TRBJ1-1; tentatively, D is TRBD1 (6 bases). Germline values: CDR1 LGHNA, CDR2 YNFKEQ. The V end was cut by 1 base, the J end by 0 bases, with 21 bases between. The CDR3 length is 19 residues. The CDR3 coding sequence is TGTGCCAGCAGCCAAGTCTACAGGGACCTTAGATCTATGAACACTGAAGCTTTCTTT. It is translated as CASSQVYRDLRSMNTEAFF.

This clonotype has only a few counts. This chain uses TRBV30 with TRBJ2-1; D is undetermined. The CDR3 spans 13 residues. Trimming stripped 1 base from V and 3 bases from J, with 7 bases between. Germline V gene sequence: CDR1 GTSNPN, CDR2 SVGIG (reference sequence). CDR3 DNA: TGTGCCTGGAGTGGTGATGGCTACAATGAGCAGTTCTTC. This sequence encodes CAWSGDGYNEQFF.

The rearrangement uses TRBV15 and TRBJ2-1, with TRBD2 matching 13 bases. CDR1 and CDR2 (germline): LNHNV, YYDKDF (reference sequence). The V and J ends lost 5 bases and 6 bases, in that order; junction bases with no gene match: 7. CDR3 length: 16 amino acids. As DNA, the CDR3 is TGTGCCACCAGCGGGACAAGACTAGCGGGGGGCAATGAGCAGTTCTTC. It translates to CATSGTRLAGGNEQFF.

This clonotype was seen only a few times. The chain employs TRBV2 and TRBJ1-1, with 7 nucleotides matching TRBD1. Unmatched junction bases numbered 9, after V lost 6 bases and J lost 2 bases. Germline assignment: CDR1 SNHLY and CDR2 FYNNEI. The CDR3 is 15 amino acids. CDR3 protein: CASRISGTANTEAFF. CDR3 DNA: TGTGCCAGCAGGATTTCCGGGACAGCCAACACTGAAGCTTTCTTT. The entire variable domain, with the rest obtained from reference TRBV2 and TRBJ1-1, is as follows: EPEVTQTPSHQVTQMGQEVILRCVPISNHLYFYWYRQILGQKVEFLVSFYNNEISEKSEIFDDQFSVERPDGSNFTLKIRSTKLEDSAMYFCASRISGTANTEAFFGQGTRLTVV.

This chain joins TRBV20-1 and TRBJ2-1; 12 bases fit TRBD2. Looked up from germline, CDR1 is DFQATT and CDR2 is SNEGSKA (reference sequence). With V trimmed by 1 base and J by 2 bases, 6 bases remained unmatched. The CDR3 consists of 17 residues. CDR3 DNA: TGCAGTGCTAGAGGACTAGCGGGAGTATTTACCTACAATGAGCAGTTCTTC. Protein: CSARGLAGVFTYNEQFF.

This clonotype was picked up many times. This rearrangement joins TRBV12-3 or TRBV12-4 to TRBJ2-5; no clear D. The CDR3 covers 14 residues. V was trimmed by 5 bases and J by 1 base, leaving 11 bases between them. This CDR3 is CASSRRFAQETQYF. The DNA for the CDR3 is TGTGCCAGCAGTCGCAGGTTCGCCCAAGAGACCCAGTACTTC.

The DNA of the CDR3 is TGCGCCAGTGTTCAGGGCTCCGAGCAGTACTTC. It yields the protein CASVQGSEQYF. The V gene is TRBV10-2, the J gene TRBJ2-7; perhaps TRBD1 as D (5 bases). Trimming pared 9 bases from V and 6 bases from J, leaving 12 bases between. Germline V CDR1 and CDR2: WSHSY, SAAADI. The CDR3 is made up of 11 amino acids.

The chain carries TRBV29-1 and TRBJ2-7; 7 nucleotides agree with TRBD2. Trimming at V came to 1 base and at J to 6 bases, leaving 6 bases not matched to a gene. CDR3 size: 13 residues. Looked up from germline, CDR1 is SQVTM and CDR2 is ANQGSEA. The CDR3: CSVEGAGYSEQYF. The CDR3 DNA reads TGCAGCGTTGAAGGAGCGGGGTATAGCGAGCAGTACTTC.

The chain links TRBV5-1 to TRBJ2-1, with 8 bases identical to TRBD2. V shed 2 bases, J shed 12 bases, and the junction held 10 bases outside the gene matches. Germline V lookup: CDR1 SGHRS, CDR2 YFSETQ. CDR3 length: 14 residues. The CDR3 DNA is TGCGCCAGCAGCTTACCGGGAGCGGGAGACTGGCAGTTCTTC. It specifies CASSLPGAGDWQFF.

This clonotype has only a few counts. The CDR3 region has the DNA TGTGCCAGCAGCAACCTTTACGGGGAGCTGTTTTTT. This encodes CASSNLYGELFF. V is TRBV12-3 or TRBV12-4 and J is TRBJ2-2; D uncertain. This CDR3 has 12 residues. Trimming left V 6 bases short and J 7 bases short, with 9 bases between.

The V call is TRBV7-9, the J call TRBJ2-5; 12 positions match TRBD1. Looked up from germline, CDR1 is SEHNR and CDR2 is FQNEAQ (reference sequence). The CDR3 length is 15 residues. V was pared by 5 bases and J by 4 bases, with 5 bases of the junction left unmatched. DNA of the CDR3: TGTGCCAGCAGCGTAGGGACAGGGGGCGGAGAGACCCAGTACTTC. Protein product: CASSVGTGGGETQYF.

CDR3 nucleotides: TGTGCCAGGGGCCCCGGGCCTAGCGGGAGTTCTTTCGGAGAGACCCAGTACTTC. Protein product: CARGPGPSGSSFGETQYF. This chain uses TRBV5-2 with TRBJ2-5; no check of the table's D call, TRBD2, against the DNA was made. TRBV5-2 is termed a pseudogene. This CDR3 is built from 18 residues.

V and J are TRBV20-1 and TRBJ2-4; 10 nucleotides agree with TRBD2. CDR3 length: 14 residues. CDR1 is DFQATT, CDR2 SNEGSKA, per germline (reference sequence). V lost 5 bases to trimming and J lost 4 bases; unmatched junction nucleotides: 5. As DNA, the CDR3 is TGCAGTGCTCCCGCAGCGGGAGGGAAAAACATTCAGTACTTC. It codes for CSAPAAGGKNIQYF.

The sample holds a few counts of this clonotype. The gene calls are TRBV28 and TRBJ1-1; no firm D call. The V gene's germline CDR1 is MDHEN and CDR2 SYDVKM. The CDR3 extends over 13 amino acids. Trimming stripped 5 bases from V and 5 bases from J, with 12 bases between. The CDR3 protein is CASSPREGTEAFF. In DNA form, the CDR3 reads TGTGCCAGCAGTCCCAGAGAGGGTACTGAAGCTTTCTTT.

Written as DNA, the CDR3 is TGTGCCAGCAGTTATCCAGGGGGCGGCGGGGAGCTGTTTTTT. Translation: CASSYPGGGGELFF. The J gene is TRBJ2-2, the V gene TRBV6-9, with 8 nucleotides matching TRBD1. Trimming took 2 bases from V and 7 from J; bases not matched to a gene: 3. There are 14 residues in the CDR3. Germline V gene data show CDR1 as MNHGY and CDR2 as SVAAGI.

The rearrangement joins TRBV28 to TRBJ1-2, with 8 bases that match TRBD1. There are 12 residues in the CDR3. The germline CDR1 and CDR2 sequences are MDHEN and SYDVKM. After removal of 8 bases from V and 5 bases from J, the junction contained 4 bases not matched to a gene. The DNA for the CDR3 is TGTGCCAGCGGGACAGGACCTTATGGCTACACCTTC. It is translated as CASGTGPYGYTF.